This T cell receptor beta chain derives from a study of HIV-infected patients and healthy controls. 400 to 550 ng RNA was reverse transcribed with alpha and beta constant-region primers. Using multiplexing indices, alpha and beta chain libraries were generated apart by chain-specific third strand synthesis. TCRdb ran MiXCR on the 5' RACE reads and lists one entry per CDR3 protein. The sample has 15,000 to 20,000 distinct CDR3 sequences; approximately 9% are singletons. This clonotype showed up many times. All unsorted peripheral T cells were captured because whole blood was used without fractionation. Trimming took 7 bases from V and 5 from J, leaving 12 bases between them. From germline, CDR1 is SEHNR and CDR2 FQNEAQ (reference sequence). This CDR3 region has 13 residues.

Sequencing was performed on blood. The chain recombines TRBV7-9 with TRBJ2-1; unclear D gene. The origin of this receptor is an adult in good health. The DNA of the CDR3 is TGTGCCAGCACCCCCGCGGCCGACAATGAGCAGTTCTTC. It translates to CASTPAADNEQFF.